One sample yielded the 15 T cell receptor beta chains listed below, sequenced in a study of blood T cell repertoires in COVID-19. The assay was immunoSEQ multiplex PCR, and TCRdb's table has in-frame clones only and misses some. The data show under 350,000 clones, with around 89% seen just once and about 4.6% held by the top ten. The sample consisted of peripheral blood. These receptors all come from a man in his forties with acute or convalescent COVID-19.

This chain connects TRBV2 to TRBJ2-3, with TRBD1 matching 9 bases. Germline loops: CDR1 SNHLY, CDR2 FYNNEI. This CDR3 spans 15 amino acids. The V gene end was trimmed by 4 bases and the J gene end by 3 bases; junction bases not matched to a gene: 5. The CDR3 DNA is TGTGCCAGCAGTGTCGACAGGGGGGGAACAGATACGCAGTATTTT. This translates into CASSVDRGGTDTQYF.

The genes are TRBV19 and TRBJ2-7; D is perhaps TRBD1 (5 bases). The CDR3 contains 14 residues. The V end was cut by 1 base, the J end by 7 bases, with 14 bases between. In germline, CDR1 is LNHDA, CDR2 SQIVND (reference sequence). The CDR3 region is CASSIGAGKAEQYF. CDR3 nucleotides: TGTGCCAGTAGTATAGGGGCAGGGAAGGCAGAGCAGTACTTC.

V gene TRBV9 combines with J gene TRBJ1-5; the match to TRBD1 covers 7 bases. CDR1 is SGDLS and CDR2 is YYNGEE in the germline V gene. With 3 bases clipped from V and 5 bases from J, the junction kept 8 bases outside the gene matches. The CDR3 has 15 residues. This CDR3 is CASSATTGSHQPQHF. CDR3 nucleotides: TGTGCCAGCAGCGCCACGACAGGGAGCCATCAGCCCCAGCATTTT.

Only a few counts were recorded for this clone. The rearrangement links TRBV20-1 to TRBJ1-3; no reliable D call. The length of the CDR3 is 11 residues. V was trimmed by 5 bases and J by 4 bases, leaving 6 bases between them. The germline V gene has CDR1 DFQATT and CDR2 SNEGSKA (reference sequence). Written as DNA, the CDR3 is TGCAGTGCTGAGAAAGGAAACACCATATATTTT. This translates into CSAEKGNTIYF.

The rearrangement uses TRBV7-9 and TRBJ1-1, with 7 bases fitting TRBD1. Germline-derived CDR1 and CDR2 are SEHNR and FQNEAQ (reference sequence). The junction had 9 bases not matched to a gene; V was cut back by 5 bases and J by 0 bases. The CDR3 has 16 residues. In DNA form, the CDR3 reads TGTGCCAGCAGCCCAGGACAGGTTCTGATGAACACTGAAGCTTTCTTT. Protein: CASSPGQVLMNTEAFF. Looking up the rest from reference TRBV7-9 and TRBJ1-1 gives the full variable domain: DTGVSQNPRHKITKRGQNVTFRCDPISEHNRLYWYRQTLGQGPEFLTYFQNEAQLEKSRLLSDRFSAERPKGSFSTLEIQRTEQGDSAMYLCASSPGQVLMNTEAFFGQGTRLTVV.

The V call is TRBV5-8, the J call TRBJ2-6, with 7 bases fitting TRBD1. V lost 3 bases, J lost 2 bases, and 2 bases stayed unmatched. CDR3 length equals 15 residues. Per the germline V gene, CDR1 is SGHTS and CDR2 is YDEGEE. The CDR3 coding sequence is TGTGCCAGCAGCTATGGACAGGCTGGGGCCAACGTCCTGACTTTC. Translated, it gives CASSYGQAGANVLTF.

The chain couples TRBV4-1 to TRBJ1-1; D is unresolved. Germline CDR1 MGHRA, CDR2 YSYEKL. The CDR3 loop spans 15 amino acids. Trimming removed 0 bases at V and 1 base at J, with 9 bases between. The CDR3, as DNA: TGCGCCAGCAGCCAAGATGGTCACGGGAACACTGAAGCTTTCTTT. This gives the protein CASSQDGHGNTEAFF.

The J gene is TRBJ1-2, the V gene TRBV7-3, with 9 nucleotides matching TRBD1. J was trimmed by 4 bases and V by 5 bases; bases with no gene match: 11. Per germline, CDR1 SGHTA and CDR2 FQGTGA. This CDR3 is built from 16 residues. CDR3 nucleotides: TGTGCCAGCAGCCCTGGGGGGGGACAGGGAATCTATGGCTACACCTTC. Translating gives CASSPGGGQGIYGYTF.

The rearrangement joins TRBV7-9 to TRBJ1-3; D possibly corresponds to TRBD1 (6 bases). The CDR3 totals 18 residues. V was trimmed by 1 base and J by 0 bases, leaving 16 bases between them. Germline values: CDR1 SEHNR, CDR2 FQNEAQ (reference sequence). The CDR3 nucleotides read TGTGCCAGCAGCTTAGTGGGCAGGGGCGAAACCTCTGGAAACACCATATATTTT. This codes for CASSLVGRGETSGNTIYF.

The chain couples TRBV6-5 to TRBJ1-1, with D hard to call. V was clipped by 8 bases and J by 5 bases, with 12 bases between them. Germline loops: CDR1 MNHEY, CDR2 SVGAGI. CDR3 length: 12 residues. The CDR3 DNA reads TGTGCCAGCGCCAGGAGAGGGACTGAAGCTTTCTTT. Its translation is CASARRGTEAFF.

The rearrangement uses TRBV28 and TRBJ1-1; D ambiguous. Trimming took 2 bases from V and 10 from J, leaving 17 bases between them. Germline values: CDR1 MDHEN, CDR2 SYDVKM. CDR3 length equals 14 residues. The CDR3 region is CASSLVGRTALAFF. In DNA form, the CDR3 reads TGTGCCAGCAGTTTAGTCGGCAGGACTGCCCTAGCTTTCTTT.

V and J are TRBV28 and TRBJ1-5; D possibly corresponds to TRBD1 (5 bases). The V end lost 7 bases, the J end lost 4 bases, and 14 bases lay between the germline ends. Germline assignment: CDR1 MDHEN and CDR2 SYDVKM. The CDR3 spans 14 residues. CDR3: CASTAGGGNQPQHF. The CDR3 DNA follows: TGTGCCAGCACCGCCGGGGGGGGAAATCAGCCCCAGCATTTT.

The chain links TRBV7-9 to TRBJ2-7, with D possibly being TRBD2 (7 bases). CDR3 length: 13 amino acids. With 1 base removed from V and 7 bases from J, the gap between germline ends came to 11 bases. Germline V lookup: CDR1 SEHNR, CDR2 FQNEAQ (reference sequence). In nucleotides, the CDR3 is TGTGCCAGCAGCTTAGTCGGGGGGCGGGAGCAGTACTTC. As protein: CASSLVGGREQYF.

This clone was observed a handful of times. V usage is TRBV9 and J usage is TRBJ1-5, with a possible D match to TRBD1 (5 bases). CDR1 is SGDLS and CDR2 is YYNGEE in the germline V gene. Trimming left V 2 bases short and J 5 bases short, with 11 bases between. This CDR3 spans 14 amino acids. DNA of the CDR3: TGTGCCAGCAGCGTCGGGGGGAGAGATCAGCCCCAGCATTTT. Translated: CASSVGGRDQPQHF.

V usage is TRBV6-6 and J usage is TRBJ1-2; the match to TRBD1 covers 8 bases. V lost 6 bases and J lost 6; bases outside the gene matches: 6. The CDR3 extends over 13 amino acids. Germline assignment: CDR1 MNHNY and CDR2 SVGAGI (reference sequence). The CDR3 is CASRQGAQDGYTF. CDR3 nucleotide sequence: TGTGCCAGCAGGCAGGGGGCGCAGGATGGCTACACCTTC.